This T cell receptor beta chain was identified during a study of OX40 agonist ivuxolimab in advanced cancers. Overall study context: Ivuxolimab, an antibody acting as an agonist of OX40 (CD134), was used to treat patients. Three patients had partial responses: one hepatocellular carcinoma, two cutaneous melanoma.

Study-wide points: Patients with a partial response at 0.1-3.0 mg/kg had among the lowest clonal expansion.

Using immunoSEQ multiplex PCR, the repertoire was profiled, and TCRdb retains in-frame clones only, with some absent. The table has around 26,000 clones, roughly 90% seen once. Blood draws occurred at baseline, cycle 4 day 1, and cycle 7 day 1. In regard to this clone: Its antigen is unknown.

The source material was CD4+ or CD8+ T cells sorted from blood, sampled in a trial of the OX40 agonist ivuxolimab. This TCR derives from an adult with an advanced solid tumor such as melanoma, head and neck, liver or kidney cancer.

The CDR3 coding sequence is TGTGCCAGTAGTATAACGACGGGGGATCTATTATACAATGAGCAGTTCTTC. Protein product: CASSITTGDLLYNEQFF. V gene TRBV19 combines with J gene TRBJ2-1; a weak D match, TRBD2 (6 bases). Germline CDR1 LNHDA, CDR2 SQIVND (reference sequence). The CDR3 runs to 17 residues. The V gene lost 2 bases and the J gene lost 4 bases, with 18 bases spanning the gap.